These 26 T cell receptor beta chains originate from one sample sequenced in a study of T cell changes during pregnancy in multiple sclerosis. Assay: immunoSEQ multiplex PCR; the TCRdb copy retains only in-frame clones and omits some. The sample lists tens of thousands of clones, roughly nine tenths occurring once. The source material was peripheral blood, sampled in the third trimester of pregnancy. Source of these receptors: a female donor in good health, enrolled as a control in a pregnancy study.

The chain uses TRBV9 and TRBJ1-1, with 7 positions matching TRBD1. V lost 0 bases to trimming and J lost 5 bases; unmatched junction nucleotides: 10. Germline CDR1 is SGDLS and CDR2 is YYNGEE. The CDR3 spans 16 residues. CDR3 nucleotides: TGTGCCAGCAGCGTAGGGGGTGACAGGGTTGGAACTGAAGCTTTCTTT. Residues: CASSVGGDRVGTEAFF.

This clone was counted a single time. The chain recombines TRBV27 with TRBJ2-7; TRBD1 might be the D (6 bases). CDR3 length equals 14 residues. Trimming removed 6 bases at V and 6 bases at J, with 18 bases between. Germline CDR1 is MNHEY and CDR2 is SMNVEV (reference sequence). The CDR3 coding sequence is TGTGCCAGCAGCCGACTTACAGGGTCGAGCGAGCAGTACTTC. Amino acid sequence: CASSRLTGSSEQYF.

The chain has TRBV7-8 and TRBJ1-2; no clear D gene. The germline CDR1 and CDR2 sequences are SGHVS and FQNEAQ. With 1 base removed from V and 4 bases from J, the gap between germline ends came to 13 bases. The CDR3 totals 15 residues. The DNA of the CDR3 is TGTGCCAGCAGCTTAGGCGGTACGGGAAGCTATGGCTACACCTTC. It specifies CASSLGGTGSYGYTF.

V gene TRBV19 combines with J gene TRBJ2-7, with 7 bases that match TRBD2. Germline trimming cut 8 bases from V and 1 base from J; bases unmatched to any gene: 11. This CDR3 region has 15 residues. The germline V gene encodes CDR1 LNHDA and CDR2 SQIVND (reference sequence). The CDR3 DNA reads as TGTGCCAGTCAGGGAATGGCGGGAGAATCCTACGAGCAGTACTTC. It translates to CASQGMAGESYEQYF.

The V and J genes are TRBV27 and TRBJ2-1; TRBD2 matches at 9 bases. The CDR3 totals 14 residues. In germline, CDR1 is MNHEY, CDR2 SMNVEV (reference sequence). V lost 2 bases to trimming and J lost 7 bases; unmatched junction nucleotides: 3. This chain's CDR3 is CASSLGGRGNEQFF. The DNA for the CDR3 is TGTGCCAGCAGTTTAGGCGGGAGGGGGAATGAGCAGTTCTTC.

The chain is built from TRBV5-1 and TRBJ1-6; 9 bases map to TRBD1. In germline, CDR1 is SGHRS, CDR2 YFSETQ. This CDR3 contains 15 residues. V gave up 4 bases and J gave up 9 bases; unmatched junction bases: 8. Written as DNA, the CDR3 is TGCGCCAGCAGCCCACGGACAGGGGCGAGTTCACCCCTCCACTTT. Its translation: CASSPRTGASSPLHF.

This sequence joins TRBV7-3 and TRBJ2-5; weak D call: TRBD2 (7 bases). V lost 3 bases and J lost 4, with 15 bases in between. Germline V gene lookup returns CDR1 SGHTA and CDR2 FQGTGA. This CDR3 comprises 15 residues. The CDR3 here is CASSFQGRGGETQYF. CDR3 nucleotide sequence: TGTGCCAGCAGCTTCCAGGGGAGGGGCGGAGAGACCCAGTACTTC. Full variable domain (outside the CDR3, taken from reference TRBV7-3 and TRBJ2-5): GAGVSQTPSNKVTEKGKYVELRCDPISGHTALYWYRQSLGQGPEFLIYFQGTGAADDSGLPNDRFFAVRPEGSVSTLKIQRTERGDSAVYLCASSFQGRGGETQYFGPGTRLLVL.

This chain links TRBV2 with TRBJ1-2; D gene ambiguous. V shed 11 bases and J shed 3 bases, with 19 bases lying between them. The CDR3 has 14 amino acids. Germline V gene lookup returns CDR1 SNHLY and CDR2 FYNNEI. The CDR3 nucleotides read TGTGCCTGCCGAACCTGGCCCGGGGACTATGGCTACACCTTC. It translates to CACRTWPGDYGYTF. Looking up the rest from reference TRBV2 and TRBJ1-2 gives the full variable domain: EPEVTQTPSHQVTQMGQEVILRCVPISNHLYFYWYRQILGQKVEFLVSFYNNEISEKSEIFDDQFSVERPDGSNFTLKIRSTKLEDSAMYFCACRTWPGDYGYTFGSGTRLTVV.

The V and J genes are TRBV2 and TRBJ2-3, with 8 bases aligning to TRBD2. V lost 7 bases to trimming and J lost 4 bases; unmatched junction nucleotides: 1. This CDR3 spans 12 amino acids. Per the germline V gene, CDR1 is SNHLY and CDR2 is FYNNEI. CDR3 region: CASTGGSDTQYF. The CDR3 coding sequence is TGTGCCAGCACGGGGGGGTCAGATACGCAGTATTTT.

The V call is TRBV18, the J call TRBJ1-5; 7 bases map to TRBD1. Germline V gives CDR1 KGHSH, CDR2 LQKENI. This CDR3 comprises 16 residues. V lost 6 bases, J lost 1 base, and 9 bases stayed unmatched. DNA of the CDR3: TGTGCCAGCTCCTTGCTCGGGGACAGCAGCAATCAGCCCCAGCATTTT. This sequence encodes CASSLLGDSSNQPQHF.

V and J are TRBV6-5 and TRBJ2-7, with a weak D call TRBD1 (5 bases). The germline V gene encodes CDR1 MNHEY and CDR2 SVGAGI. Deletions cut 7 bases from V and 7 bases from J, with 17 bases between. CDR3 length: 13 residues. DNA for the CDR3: TGTGCCAGCACTCCCATAGGGGTTGGGGAGCAGTACTTC. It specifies CASTPIGVGEQYF.

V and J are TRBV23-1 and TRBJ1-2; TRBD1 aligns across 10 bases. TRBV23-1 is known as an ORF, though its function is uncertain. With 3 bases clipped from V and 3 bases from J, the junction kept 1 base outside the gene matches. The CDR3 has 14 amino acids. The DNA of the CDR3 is TGCGCCAGCAGTCAGGGGACAGGGGACTATGGCTACACCTTC. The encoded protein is CASSQGTGDYGYTF.

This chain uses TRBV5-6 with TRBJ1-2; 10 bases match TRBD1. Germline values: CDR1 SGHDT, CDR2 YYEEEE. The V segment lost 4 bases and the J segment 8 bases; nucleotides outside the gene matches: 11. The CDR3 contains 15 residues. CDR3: CASSEDRGSVWGYTF. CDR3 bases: TGTGCCAGCAGCGAGGACAGGGGGTCGGTCTGGGGCTACACCTTC.

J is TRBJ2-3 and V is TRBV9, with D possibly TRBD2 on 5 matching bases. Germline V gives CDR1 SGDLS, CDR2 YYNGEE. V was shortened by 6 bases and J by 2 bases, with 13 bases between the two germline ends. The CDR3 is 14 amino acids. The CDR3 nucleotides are TGTGCCAGCACCCCTTACGGGAACACAGATACGCAGTATTTT. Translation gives CASTPYGNTDTQYF.

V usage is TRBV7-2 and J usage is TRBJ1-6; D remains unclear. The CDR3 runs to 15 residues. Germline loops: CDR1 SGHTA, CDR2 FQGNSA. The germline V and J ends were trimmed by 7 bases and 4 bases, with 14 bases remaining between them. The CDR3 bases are TGTGCCAGCAACGAGGCGGGGAATTATAATTCACCCCTCCACTTT. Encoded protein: CASNEAGNYNSPLHF. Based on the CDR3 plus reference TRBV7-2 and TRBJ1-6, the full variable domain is GAGVSQSPSNKVTEKGKDVELRCDPISGHTALYWYRQSLGQGLEFLIYFQGNSAPDKSGLPSDRFSAERTGGSVSTLTIQRTQQEDSAVYLCASNEAGNYNSPLHFGNGTRLTVT.

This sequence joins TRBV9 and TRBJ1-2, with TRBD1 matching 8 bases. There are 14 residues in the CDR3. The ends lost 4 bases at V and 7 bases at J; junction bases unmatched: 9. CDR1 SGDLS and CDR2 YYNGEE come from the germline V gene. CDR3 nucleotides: TGTGCCAGCAGCTTGGGACAGGCAACACTTGGCTACACCTTC. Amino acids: CASSLGQATLGYTF.

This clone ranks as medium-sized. This CDR3 reads CASRGGADTGELFF. CDR3 sequence (DNA): TGCGCCAGTCGCGGAGGGGCGGACACCGGGGAGCTGTTTTTT. The genes are TRBV10-1 and TRBJ2-2; D may be TRBD2 (6 bases). V gave up 9 bases and J gave up 3 bases, with 14 bases separating them. The V gene's germline CDR1 is WNHNN and CDR2 SYGVQD (reference sequence). CDR3 length equals 14 residues.

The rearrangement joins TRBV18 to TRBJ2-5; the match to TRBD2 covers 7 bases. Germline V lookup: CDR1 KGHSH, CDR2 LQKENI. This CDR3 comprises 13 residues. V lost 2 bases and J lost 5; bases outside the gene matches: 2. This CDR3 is CASSPGSGETQYF. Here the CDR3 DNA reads TGTGCCAGCTCACCAGGTAGCGGGGAGACCCAGTACTTC.

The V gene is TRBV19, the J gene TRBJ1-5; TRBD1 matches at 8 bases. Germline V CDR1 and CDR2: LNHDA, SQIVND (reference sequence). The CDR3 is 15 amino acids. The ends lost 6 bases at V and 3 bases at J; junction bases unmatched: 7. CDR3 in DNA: TGTGCCAGTAGCACGGACAGGGCCCACAATCAGCCCCAGCATTTT. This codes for CASSTDRAHNQPQHF.

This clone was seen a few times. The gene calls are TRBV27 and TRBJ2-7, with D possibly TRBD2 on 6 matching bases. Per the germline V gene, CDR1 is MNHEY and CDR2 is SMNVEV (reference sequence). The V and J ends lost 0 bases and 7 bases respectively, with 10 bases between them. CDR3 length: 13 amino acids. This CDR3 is CASSLSKTREQYF. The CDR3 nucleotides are TGTGCCAGCAGTTTATCCAAGACTAGGGAGCAGTACTTC.

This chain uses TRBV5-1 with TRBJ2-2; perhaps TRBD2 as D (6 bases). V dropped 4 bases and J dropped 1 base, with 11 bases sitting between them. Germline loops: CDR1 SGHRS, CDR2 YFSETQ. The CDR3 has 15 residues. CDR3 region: CASSPGTLNTGELFF. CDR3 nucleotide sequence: TGCGCCAGCAGCCCCGGGACTCTGAACACCGGGGAGCTGTTTTTT.

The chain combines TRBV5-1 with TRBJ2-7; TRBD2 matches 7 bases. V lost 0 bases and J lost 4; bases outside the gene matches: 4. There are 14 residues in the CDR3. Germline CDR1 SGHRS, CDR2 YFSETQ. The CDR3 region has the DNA TGCGCCAGCAGCTTGGGCGGACTAGAGTACGAGCAGTACTTC. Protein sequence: CASSLGGLEYEQYF.

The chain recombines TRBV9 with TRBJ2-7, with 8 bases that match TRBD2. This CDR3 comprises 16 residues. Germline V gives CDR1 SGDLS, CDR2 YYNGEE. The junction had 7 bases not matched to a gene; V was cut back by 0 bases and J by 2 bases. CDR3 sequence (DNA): TGTGCCAGCAGCGTAGCTCAGCGACTAGCGCCCTACGAGCAGTACTTC. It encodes CASSVAQRLAPYEQYF. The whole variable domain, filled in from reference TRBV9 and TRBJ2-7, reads DSGVTQTPKHLITATGQRVTLRCSPRSGDLSVYWYQQSLDQGLQFLIQYYNGEERAKGNILERFSAQQFPDLHSELNLSSLELGDSALYFCASSVAQRLAPYEQYFGPGTRLTVT.

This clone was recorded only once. The CDR3 DNA sequence: TGCGCCAGCAGCGCCCGACTAGCGGGAGGGAGAGAGACCCAGTACTTC. It translates to CASSARLAGGRETQYF. The V call is TRBV5-1, the J call TRBJ2-5; 14 nucleotides match TRBD2. J lost 4 bases, V lost 4 bases, and 6 bases had no gene match. The V gene's germline CDR1 is SGHRS and CDR2 YFSETQ. The CDR3 runs to 16 residues. Variable domain in full (rest from reference TRBV5-1 and TRBJ2-5): KAGVTQTPRYLIKTRGQQVTLSCSPISGHRSVSWYQQTPGQGLQFLFEYFSETQRNKGNFPGRFSGRQFSNSRSEMNVSTLELGDSALYLCASSARLAGGRETQYFGPGTRLLVL.

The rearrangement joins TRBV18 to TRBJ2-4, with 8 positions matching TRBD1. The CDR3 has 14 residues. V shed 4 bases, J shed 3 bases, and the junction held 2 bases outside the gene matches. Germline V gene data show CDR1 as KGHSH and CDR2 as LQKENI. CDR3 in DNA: TGTGCCAGCTCACTTGGGACAGGCAAAAACATTCAGTACTTC. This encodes CASSLGTGKNIQYF.

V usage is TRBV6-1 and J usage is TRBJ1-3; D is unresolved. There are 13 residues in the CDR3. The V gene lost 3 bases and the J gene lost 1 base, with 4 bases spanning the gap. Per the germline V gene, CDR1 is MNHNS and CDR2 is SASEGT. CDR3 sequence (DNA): TGTGCCAGCAGTGAGACTTCTGGAAACACCATATATTTT. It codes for CASSETSGNTIYF.